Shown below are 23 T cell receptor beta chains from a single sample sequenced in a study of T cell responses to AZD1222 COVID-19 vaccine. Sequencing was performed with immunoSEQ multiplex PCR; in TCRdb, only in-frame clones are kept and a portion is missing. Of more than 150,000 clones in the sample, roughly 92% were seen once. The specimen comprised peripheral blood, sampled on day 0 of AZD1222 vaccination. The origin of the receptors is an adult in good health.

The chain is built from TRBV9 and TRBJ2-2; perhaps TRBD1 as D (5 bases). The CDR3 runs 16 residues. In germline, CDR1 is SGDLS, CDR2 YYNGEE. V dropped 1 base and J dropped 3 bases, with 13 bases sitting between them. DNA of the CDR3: TGTGCCAGCAGCGTAAGCCCCCCACAGGACACCGGGGAGCTGTTTTTT. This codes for CASSVSPPQDTGELFF.

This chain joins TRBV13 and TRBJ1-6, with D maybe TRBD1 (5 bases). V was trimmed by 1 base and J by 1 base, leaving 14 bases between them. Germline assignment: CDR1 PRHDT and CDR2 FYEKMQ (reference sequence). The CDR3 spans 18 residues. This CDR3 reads CASSLVRGAGSYNSPLHF. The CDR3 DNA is TGTGCCAGCAGCTTAGTGAGAGGGGCCGGTTCCTATAATTCACCCCTCCACTTT.

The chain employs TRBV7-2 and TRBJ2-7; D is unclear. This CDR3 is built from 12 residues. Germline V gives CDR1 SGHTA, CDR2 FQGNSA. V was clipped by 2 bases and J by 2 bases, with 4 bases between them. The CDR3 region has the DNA TGTGCCAGCAGCTTATTAACCTACGAGCAGTACTTC. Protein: CASSLLTYEQYF.

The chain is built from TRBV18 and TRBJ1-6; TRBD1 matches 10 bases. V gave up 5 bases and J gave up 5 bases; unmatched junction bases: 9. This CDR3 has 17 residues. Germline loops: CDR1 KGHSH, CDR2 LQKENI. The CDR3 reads CASSANRGTGDNSPLHF. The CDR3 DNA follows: TGTGCCAGCTCAGCAAACCGCGGGACAGGGGATAATTCACCCCTCCACTTT.

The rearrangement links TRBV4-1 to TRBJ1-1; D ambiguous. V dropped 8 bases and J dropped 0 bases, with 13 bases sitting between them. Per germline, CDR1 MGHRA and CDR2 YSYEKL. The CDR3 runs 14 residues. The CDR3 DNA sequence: TGCGCCAGCCGGAGTCTAACCATGAACACTGAAGCTTTCTTT. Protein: CASRSLTMNTEAFF.

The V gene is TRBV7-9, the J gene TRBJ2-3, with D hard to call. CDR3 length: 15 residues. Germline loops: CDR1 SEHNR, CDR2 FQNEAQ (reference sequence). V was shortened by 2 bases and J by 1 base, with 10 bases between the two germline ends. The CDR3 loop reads CASSLIGIGTDTQYF. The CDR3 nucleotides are TGTGCCAGCAGCTTAATAGGGATCGGCACAGATACGCAGTATTTT.

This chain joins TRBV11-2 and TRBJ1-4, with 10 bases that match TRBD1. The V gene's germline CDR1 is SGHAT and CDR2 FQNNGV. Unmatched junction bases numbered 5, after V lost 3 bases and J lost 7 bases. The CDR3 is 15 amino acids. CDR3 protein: CASSFVTGGFEKLFF. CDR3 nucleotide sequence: TGTGCCAGCAGCTTCGTGACAGGGGGCTTTGAAAAACTGTTTTTT.

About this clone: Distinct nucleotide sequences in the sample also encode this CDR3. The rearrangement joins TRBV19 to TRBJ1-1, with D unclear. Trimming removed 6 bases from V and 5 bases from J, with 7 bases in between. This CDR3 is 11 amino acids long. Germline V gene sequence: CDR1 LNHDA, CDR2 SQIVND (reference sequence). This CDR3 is CASRWGTEAFF. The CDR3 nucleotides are TGTGCCAGTAGATGGGGTACTGAAGCTTTCTTT.

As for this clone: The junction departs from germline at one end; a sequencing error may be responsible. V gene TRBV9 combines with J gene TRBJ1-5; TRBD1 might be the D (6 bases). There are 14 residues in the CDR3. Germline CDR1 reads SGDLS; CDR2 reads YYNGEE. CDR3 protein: CASSVDSSDQPQHF. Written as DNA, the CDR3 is TGTGCCAGCAGCGTGGACAGTAGCGATCAGCCCCAGCATTTT.

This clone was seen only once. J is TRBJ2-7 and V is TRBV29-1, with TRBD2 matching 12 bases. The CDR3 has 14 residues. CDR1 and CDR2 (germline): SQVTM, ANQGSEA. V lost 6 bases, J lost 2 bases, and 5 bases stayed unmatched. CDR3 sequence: CSVELAGGPYEQYF. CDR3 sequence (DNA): TGCAGCGTAGAACTAGCGGGAGGTCCCTACGAGCAGTACTTC.

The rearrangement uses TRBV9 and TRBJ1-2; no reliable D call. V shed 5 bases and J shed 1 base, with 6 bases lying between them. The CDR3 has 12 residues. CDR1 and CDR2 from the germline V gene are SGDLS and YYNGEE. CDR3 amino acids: CASRGSNYGYTF. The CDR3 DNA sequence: TGTGCCAGCAGGGGCAGTAACTATGGCTACACCTTC.

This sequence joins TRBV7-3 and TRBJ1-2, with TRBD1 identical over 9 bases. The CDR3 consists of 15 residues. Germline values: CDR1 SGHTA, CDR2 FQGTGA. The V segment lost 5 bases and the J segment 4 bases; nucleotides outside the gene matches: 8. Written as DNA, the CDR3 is TGTGCCAGCAGCCCCGGGACAGGGAAGGCCTATGGCTACACCTTC. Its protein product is CASSPGTGKAYGYTF.

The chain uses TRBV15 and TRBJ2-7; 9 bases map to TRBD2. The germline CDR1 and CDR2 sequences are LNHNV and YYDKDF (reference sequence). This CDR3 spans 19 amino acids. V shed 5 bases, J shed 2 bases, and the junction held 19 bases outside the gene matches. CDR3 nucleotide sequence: TGTGCCACCAGCGGAAAGACTAGCGGAAGTTCTACTAGGGCCTACGAGCAGTACTTC. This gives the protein CATSGKTSGSSTRAYEQYF.

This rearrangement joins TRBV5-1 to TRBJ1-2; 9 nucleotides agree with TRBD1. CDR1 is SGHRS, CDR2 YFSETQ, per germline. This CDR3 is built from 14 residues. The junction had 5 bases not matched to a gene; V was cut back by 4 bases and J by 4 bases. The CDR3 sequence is CASSPGQGSYGYTF. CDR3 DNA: TGCGCCAGCAGCCCGGGACAGGGCAGCTATGGCTACACCTTC.

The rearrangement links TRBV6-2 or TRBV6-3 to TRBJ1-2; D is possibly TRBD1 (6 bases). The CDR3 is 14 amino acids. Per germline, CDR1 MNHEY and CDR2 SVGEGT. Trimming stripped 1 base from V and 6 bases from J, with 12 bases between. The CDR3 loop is CASSYWQGNDGYTF. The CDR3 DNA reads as TGTGCCAGCAGTTACTGGCAGGGGAACGATGGCTACACCTTC.

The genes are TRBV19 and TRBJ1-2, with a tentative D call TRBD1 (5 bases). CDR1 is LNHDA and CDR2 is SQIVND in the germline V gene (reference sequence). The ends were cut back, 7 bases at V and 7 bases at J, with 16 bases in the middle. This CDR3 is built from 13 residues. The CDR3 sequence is CASTPTRGLGYTF. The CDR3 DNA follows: TGTGCCAGTACTCCCACGCGGGGACTTGGCTACACCTTC.

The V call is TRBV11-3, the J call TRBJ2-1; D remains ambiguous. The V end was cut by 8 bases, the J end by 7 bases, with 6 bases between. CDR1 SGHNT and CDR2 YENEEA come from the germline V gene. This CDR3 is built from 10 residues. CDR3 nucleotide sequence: TGTGCCAGCCCCATGAATGAGCAGTTCTTC. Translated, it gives CASPMNEQFF.

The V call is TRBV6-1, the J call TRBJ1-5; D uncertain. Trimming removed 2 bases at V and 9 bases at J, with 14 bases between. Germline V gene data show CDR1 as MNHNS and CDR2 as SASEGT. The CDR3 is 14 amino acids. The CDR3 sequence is CASSERPAYPPQHF. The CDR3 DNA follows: TGTGCCAGCAGTGAACGGCCAGCCTATCCGCCCCAGCATTTT.

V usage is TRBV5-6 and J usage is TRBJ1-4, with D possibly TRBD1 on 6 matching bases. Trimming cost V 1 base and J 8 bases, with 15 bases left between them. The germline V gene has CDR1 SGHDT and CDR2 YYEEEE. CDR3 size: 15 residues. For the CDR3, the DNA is TGTGCCAGCAGCTTGCCACAGGGAGCGGGGGAAAAACTGTTTTTT. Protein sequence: CASSLPQGAGEKLFF.

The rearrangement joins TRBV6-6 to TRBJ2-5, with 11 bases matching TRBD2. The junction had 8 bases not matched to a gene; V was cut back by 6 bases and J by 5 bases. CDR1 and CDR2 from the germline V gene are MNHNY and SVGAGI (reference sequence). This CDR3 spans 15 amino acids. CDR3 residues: CASRVSGRGIETQYF. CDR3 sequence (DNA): TGTGCCAGCAGGGTTAGCGGGAGGGGGATCGAGACCCAGTACTTC.

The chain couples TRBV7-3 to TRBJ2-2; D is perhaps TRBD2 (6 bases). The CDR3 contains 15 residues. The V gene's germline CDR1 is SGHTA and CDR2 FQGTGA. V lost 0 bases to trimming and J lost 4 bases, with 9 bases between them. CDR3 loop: CASSLTGGLTGELFF. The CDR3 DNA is TGTGCCAGCAGCTTAACGGGGGGACTCACCGGGGAGCTGTTTTTT.

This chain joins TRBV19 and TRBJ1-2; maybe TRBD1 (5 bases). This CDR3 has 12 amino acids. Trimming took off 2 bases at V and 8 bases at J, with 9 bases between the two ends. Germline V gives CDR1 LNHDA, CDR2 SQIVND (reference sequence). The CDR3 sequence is CASSIQGVGYTF. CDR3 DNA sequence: TGTGCCAGTAGTATACAGGGAGTCGGCTACACCTTC.

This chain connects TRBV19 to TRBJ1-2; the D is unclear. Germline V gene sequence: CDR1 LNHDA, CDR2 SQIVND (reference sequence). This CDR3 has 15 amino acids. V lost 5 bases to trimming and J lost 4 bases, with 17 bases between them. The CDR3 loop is CASSPRATLFYGYTF. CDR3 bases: TGTGCCAGTAGTCCCCGCGCTACCCTATTCTATGGCTACACCTTC.